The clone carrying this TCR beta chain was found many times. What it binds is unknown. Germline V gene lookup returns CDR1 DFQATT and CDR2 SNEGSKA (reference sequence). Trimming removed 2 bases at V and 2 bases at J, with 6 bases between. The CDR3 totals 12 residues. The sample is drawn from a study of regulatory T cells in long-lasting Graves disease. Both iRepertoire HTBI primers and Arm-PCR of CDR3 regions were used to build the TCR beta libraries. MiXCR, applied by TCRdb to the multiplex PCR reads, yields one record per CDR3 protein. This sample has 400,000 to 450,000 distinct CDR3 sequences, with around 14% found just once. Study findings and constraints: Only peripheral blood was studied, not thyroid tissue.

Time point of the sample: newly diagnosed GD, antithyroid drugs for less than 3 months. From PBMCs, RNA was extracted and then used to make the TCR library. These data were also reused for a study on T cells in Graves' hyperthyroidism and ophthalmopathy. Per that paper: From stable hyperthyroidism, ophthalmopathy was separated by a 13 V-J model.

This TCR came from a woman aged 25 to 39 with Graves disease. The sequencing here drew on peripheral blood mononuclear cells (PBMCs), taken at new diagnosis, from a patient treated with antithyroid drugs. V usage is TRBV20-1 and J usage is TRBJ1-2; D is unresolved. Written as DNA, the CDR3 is TGCAGTGCTAGAAGCGGGAACTATGGCTACACCTTC. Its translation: CSARSGNYGYTF.